The sample holds one count of the clone carrying this T cell receptor beta chain. Its antigen is unidentified. The junction departs from germline at one end; a sequencing error may be responsible. The data were taken from a study of cytomegalovirus exposure and HLA in healthy donors. Findings and caveats of the study: Judged likely to be a sequencing artifact was a cluster of highly shared sequence variants.

Germline V gene data show CDR1 as MGHDK and CDR2 as SYGVNS. This CDR3 comprises 17 residues. PCR amplification relied on 60 Vbeta primers (plus 13 Jbeta primers). The table came from immunoSEQ multiplex PCR; TCRdb's copy has only in-frame clones and leaves some out. The sample lists about 120,000 clones, 80% to 85% occurring once. Sequences were obtained from PBMCs. This TCR came from a woman aged 40 to 50 in good health and CMV-seronegative. The chain recombines TRBV25-1 with TRBJ2-3; 8 bases agree with TRBD2. The CDR3 spells CAGSPRTSTDSTDTQYF. In DNA, the CDR3 is TGTGCCGGCAGTCCTCGGACTAGCACAGATAGCACAGATACGCAGTATTTT.